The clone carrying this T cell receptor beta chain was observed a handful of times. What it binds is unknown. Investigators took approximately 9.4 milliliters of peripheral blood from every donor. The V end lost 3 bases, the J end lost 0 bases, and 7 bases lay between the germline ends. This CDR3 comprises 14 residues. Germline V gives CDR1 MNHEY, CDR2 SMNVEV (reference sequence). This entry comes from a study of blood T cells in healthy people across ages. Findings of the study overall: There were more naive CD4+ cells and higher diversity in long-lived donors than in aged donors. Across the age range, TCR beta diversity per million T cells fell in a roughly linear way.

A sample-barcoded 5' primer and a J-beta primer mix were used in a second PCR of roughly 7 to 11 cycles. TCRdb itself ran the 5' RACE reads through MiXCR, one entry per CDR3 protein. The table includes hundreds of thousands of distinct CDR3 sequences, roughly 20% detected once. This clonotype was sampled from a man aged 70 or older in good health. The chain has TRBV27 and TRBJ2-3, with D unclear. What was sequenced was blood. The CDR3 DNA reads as TGTGCCAGCAGTTTCGCGTGGAGCACAGATACGCAGTATTTT. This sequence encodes CASSFAWSTDTQYF.